The entry below gives a single TCR beta chain sequence along with its context. Time point denoted: after neoadjuvant nivolumab, at surgical resection. Stage II-IVA oral cavity squamous cell carcinoma was new and untreated by systemic or radiation therapy. This specimen comes from a study of neoadjuvant anti-PD-1 for oral cavity cancer. Study-level background: Around day 43, patients without progression received a fourth nivolumab dose before surgery.

Produced via immunoSEQ multiplex PCR; TCRdb's table is partial and in-frame only. The sample shows tens of thousands of clones, roughly 85% of them seen only once. V was clipped by 4 bases and J by 1 base, with 12 bases between them. This CDR3 region has 14 residues. Looked up from germline, CDR1 is SGDLS and CDR2 is YYNGEE. Material: PBMCs, obtained after nivolumab (anti-PD-1) treatment. The J gene is TRBJ2-7, the V gene TRBV9; D unresolved. This receptor was identified in a person aged 40 to 85 with oral cavity squamous cell carcinoma. The CDR3 DNA sequence: TGTGCCAGCAGCCCAAGGACGGATTCCTACGAGCAGTACTTC. It codes for CASSPRTDSYEQYF.